This note documents a single T cell receptor beta chain sequence. Its target is not known. This record comes from a study of long-term antiretroviral therapy in people with HIV. Notes on the study in general: On ART adherence, viral resistance or therapy changes, no data were available. Blood dates from about 2004 to 2018, possibly under older ART regimens. Clonotypes expanded prior to ART showed repertoire dominance at all sampled time points.

CDR3 size: 12 residues. Losses at the gene ends were 8 bases for V and 4 bases for J; bases not matched to a gene: 3. Germline CDR1 SNHLY, CDR2 FYNNEI. Survey-level resolution applied to immunoSEQ assay v3.0. The table came from immunoSEQ multiplex PCR; TCRdb's copy has only in-frame clones and leaves some out. The sample shows 26,000 or so clones, 85% to 95% of them seen only once. This chain connects TRBV2 to TRBJ2-5, with 8 bases aligning to TRBD1. Material: unsorted PBMCs, obtained 6.2 years after starting antiretroviral therapy. The source is a man in his forties with HIV. This CDR3 reads CASVTGAETQYF. Here the CDR3 DNA reads TGTGCCAGCGTGACAGGGGCAGAGACCCAGTACTTC.